This T cell receptor beta chain is from a study of control samples from healthy donors and cancer patients. From germline, CDR1 is SNHLY and CDR2 FYNNEI. The germline V and J ends were trimmed by 6 bases and 3 bases, with 10 bases remaining between them. The CDR3 spans 13 residues. The method was immunoSEQ multiplex PCR; TCRdb's version includes in-frame clones alone and lacks a portion of them. This sample yields fewer than 85,000 clones, of which roughly nine tenths are seen a single time; 15% to 18% belongs to the top ten. This receptor was identified in a young man in good health. Sequencing was performed on blood. The chain employs TRBV2 and TRBJ2-3; D not resolved. This chain's CDR3 is CASRPARTDTQYF. CDR3 bases: TGTGCCAGCAGGCCCGCTCGAACAGATACGCAGTATTTT.